This paragraph reports one T cell receptor (beta chain). This record comes from a study of OX40 agonist ivuxolimab in advanced cancers. The CDR3 covers 14 residues. Germline CDR1 is SNHLY and CDR2 is FYNNEI. V shed 3 bases, J shed 3 bases, and the junction held 1 base outside the gene matches. Assay: immunoSEQ multiplex PCR; the TCRdb copy retains only in-frame clones and omits some. The sample includes some 39,000 clones, approximately 80% of them seen just once. The chain carries TRBV2 and TRBJ1-4, with TRBD1 identical over 7 bases. The TCR comes from an adult with an advanced solid tumor such as melanoma, head and neck, liver or kidney cancer. Sample: CD4+ or CD8+ T cells sorted from blood, taken in a trial of the OX40 agonist ivuxolimab. CDR3 in DNA: TGTGCCAGCAGTGATGGGACAGCTAATGAAAAACTGTTTTTT. Translating gives CASSDGTANEKLFF.